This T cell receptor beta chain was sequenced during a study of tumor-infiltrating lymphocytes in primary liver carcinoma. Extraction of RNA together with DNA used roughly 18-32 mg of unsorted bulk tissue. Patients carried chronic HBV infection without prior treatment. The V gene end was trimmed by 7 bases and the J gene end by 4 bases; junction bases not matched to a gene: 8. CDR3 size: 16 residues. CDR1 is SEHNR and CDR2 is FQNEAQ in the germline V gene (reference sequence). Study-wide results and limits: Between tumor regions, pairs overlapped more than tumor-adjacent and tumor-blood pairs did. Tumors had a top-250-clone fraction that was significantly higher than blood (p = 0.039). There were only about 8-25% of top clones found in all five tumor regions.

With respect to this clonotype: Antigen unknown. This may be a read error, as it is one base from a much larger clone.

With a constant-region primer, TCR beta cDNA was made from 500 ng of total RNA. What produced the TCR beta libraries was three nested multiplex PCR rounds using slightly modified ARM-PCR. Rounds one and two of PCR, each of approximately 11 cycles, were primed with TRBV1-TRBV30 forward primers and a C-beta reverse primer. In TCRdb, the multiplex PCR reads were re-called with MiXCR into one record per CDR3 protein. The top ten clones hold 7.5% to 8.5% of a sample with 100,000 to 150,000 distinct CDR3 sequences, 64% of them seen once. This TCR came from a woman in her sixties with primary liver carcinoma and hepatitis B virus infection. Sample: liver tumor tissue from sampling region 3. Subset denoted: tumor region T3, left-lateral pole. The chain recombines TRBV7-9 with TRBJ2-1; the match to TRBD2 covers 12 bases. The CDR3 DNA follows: TGTGCCAGCAACCCGGAGCTAGCGGGGGGGTACAATGAGCAGTTCTTC. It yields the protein CASNPELAGGYNEQFF.